The table lists the clone carrying this TCR beta chain with a few counts. Germline V gene lookup returns CDR1 SGHAT and CDR2 FQNNGV. The V and J ends lost 5 bases and 2 bases respectively, with 16 bases between them. CDR3 length: 15 residues. TCRdb re-called the 5' RACE reads through MiXCR, storing one row per CDR3 protein. The sample holds more than 80,000 distinct CDR3 sequences, roughly 15% seen once. This sample was included in a study of early T cells in non-severe SARS-CoV-2 infection. V usage is TRBV11-2 and J usage is TRBJ2-7; a possible D gene is TRBD1 (6 bases). The sequenced sample consisted of whole blood. The receptor comes from an adult who was a healthcare worker with PCR-confirmed SARS-CoV-2 infection or an uninfected control (not recorded which). The CDR3 here is CASSPRQGIPYEQYF. CDR3 nucleotides: TGTGCCAGCAGCCCTCGGCAGGGGATACCCTACGAGCAGTACTTC.